The subject of this entry is one T cell receptor (beta chain). The record originates from a study of T cell changes during pregnancy in multiple sclerosis. Sequencing used immunoSEQ multiplex PCR; TCRdb keeps in-frame clones, though not all of them. The sample records about 75,000 clones, about 90% being singletons. Germline CDR1 and CDR2: LNHDA and SQIVND (reference sequence). V was shortened by 8 bases and J by 7 bases, with 18 bases between the two germline ends. This CDR3 region has 14 residues. The V gene is TRBV19, the J gene TRBJ2-1; tentatively, D is TRBD1 (6 bases). The TCR originated in a female donor in good health, enrolled as a control in a pregnancy study. The specimen was peripheral blood, collected in the first trimester of pregnancy. Written as DNA, the CDR3 is TGTGCCAGTGGGAACAGGGACATTGGAAATGAGCAGTTCTTC. It translates to CASGNRDIGNEQFF.